The 6 T cell receptor beta chains below all came from one sample that was sequenced in a study of blood T cell repertoires in COVID-19. Sequencing used immunoSEQ multiplex PCR; TCRdb keeps in-frame clones, though not all of them. Of about 220,000 clones in the sample, 80% to 85% were seen once. The sequenced sample was peripheral blood. These receptors all stem from a human donor in a cohort sampled during active COVID-19.

This chain joins TRBV3-1 (or the pseudogene TRBV3-2) and TRBJ2-1; 10 positions match TRBD2. The CDR3 extends over 17 amino acids. Germline CDR1 and CDR2: LGHDT and YNNKEL (reference sequence). V shed 1 base, J shed 4 bases, and the junction held 7 bases outside the gene matches. The DNA for the CDR3 is TGTGCCAGCAGCCAAGTAATCACTAGCGGGGATTACAATGAGCAGTTCTTC. Protein: CASSQVITSGDYNEQFF.

The chain uses TRBV7-8 and TRBJ1-1; D gene uncertain. Germline V gives CDR1 SGHVS, CDR2 FQNEAQ. The length of the CDR3 is 13 residues. Trimming shortened V by 4 bases and J by 3 bases, and 9 bases separated the two germline ends. The CDR3 spells CASSYGRDTEAFF. CDR3 in DNA: TGTGCCAGCAGCTACGGCCGGGACACTGAAGCTTTCTTT. Full variable domain (outside the CDR3, taken from reference TRBV7-8 and TRBJ1-1): GAGVSQSPRYKVAKRGQDVALRCDPISGHVSLFWYQQALGQGPEFLTYFQNEAQLDKSGLPSDRFFAERPEGSVSTLKIQRTQQEDSAVYLCASSYGRDTEAFFGQGTRLTVV.

The chain carries TRBV3-1 (or the pseudogene TRBV3-2) and TRBJ1-1; 7 nucleotides align to TRBD1. Germline assignment: CDR1 LGHDT and CDR2 YNNKEL (reference sequence). The CDR3 extends over 14 amino acids. The V segment lost 4 bases and the J segment 1 base; nucleotides outside the gene matches: 3. DNA for the CDR3: TGTGCCAGCAGCCCCGGACAGGCGAACACTGAAGCTTTCTTT. It translates to CASSPGQANTEAFF.

This chain connects TRBV18 to TRBJ1-1; weak D call: TRBD1 (6 bases). Trimming cost V 2 bases and J 4 bases, with 14 bases left between them. The CDR3 totals 15 residues. CDR1 and CDR2 from the germline V gene are KGHSH and LQKENI. The CDR3 coding sequence is TGTGCCAGCTCACCAGGCAACAGGGTCGCCACTGAAGCTTTCTTT. This translates into CASSPGNRVATEAFF.

This clone has a handful of counts. The chain is built from TRBV11-1 and TRBJ2-7; TRBD1 agrees at 7 bases. Germline V lookup: CDR1 SGHAT, CDR2 FQDESV (reference sequence). After removal of 7 bases from V and 4 bases from J, the junction contained 10 bases not matched to a gene. The CDR3 is 14 amino acids. For the CDR3, the DNA is TGTGCCAGCACCCGCGACAGGGCCCCATACGAGCAGTACTTC. Its protein is CASTRDRAPYEQYF.

The chain combines TRBV7-9 with TRBJ1-5; 8 bases are a match to TRBD1. Germline loops: CDR1 SEHNR, CDR2 FQNEAQ (reference sequence). The CDR3 has 17 residues. V shed 1 base, J shed 6 bases, and the junction held 11 bases outside the gene matches. CDR3 coding DNA: TGTGCCAGCAGCTTAGATCGGGCAGGGGGCTTTGGTCAGCCCCAGCATTTT. Translating gives CASSLDRAGGFGQPQHF.